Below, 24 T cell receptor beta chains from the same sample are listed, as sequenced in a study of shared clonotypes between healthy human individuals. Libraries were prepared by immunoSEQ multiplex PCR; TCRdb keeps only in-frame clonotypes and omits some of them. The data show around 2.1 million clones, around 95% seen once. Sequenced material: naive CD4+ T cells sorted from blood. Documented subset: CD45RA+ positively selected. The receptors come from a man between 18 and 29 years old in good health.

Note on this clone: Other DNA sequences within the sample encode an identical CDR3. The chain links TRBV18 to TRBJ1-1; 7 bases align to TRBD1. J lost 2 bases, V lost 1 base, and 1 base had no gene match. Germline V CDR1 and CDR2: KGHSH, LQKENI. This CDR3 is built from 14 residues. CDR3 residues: CASSPQGANTEAFF. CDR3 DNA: TGTGCCAGCTCACCACAGGGGGCCAACACTGAAGCTTTCTTT.

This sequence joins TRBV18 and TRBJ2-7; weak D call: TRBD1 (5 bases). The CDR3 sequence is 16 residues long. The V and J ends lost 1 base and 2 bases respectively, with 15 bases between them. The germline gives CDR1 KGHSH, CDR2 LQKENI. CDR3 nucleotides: TGTGCCAGCTCACCACGGCCAGGGTACGCCCCCTACGAGCAGTACTTC. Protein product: CASSPRPGYAPYEQYF.

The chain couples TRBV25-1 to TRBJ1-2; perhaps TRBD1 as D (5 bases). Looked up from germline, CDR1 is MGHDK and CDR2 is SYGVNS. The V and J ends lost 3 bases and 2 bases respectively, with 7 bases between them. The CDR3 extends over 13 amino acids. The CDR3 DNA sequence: TGTGCCAGCAGTGACGGGGGGAACTATGGCTACACCTTC. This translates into CASSDGGNYGYTF.

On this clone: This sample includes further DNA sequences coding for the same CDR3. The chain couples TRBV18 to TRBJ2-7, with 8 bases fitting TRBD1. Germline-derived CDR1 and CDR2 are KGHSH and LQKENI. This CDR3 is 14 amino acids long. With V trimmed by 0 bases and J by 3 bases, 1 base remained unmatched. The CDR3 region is CASSPPTGGYEQYF. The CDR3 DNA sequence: TGTGCCAGCTCACCACCCACAGGGGGCTACGAGCAGTACTTC.

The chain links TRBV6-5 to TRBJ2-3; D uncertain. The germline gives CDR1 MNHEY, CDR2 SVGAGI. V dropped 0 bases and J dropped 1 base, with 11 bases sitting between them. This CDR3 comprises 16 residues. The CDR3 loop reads CASSYSGYPGTDTQYF. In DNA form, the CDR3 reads TGTGCCAGCAGTTACTCGGGCTACCCCGGCACAGATACGCAGTATTTT.

CDR3 sequence: CASSLVGGTDTQYF. CDR3 nucleotides: TGTGCCAGCAGCCTAGTGGGGGGCACAGATACGCAGTATTTT. This sequence joins TRBV9 and TRBJ2-3; D assignment may be TRBD1 or TRBD2 (5 bases each). CDR1 is SGDLS, CDR2 YYNGEE, per germline. With 4 bases removed from V and 1 base from J, the gap between germline ends came to 10 bases. This CDR3 is built from 14 residues.

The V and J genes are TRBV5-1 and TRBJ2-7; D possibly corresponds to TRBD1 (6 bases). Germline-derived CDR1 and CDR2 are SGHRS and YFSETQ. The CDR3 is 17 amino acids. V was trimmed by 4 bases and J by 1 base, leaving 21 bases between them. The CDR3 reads CASSPRGQQKKSYEQYF. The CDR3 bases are TGCGCCAGCAGCCCTCGAGGACAGCAAAAGAAGTCCTACGAGCAGTACTTC.

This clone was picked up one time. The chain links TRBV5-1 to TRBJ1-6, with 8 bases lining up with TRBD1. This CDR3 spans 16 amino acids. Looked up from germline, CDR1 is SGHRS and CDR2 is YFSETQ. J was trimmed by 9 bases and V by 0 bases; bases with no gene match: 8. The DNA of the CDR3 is TGCGCCAGCAGCTTGGGTGACAGGGGATTTGGTTCACCCCTCCACTTT. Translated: CASSLGDRGFGSPLHF.

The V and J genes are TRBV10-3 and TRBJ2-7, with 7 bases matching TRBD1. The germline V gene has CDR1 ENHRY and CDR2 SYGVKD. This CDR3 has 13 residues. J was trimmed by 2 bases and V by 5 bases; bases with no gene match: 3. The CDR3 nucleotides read TGTGCCATCAGTTTCGGGACAGCCTACGAGCAGTACTTC. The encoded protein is CAISFGTAYEQYF.

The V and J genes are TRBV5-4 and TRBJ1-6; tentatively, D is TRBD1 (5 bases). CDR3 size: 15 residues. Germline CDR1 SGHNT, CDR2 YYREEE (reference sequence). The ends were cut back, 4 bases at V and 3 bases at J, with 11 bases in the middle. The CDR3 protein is CASSTRGFYNSPLHF. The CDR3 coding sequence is TGTGCCAGCAGCACTCGGGGCTTCTATAATTCACCCCTCCACTTT. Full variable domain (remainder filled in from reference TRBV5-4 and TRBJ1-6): ETGVTQSPTHLIKTRGQQVTLRCSSQSGHNTVSWYQQALGQGPQFIFQYYREEENGRGNFPPRFSGLQFPNYSSELNVNALELDDSALYLCASSTRGFYNSPLHFGNGTRLTVT.

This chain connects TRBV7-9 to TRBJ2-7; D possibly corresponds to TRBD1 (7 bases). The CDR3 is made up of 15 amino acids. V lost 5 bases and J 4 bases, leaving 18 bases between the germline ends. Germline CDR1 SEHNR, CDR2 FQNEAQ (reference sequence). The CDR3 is CASSRRGTAKYEQYF. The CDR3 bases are TGTGCCAGCAGCCGTCGCGGGACAGCCAAGTACGAGCAGTACTTC.

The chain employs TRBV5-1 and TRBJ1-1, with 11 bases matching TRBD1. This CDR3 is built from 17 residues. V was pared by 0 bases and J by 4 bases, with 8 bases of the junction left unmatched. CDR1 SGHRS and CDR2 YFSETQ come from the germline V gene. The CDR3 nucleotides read TGCGCCAGCAGCTTGGAGCCCGCGGGACAGGGGGGCACTGAAGCTTTCTTT. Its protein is CASSLEPAGQGGTEAFF. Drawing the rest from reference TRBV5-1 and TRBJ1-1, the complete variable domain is KAGVTQTPRYLIKTRGQQVTLSCSPISGHRSVSWYQQTPGQGLQFLFEYFSETQRNKGNFPGRFSGRQFSNSRSEMNVSTLELGDSALYLCASSLEPAGQGGTEAFFGQGTRLTVV.

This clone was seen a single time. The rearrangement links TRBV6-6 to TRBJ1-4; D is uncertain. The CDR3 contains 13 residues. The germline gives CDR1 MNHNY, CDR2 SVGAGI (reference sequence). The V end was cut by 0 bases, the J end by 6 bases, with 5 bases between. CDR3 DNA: TGTGCCAGCAGTTACTCATTCCATGAAAAACTGTTTTTT. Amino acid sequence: CASSYSFHEKLFF.

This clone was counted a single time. CDR3 sequence reads: CASSYQRSSYEQYF. CDR3 DNA sequence: TGTGCCAGTAGTTACCAGCGGAGCTCCTACGAGCAGTACTTC. J is TRBJ2-7 and V is TRBV19; a possible D gene is TRBD2 (5 bases). The CDR3 extends over 14 amino acids. Trimming pared 5 bases from V and 0 bases from J, leaving 11 bases between. Germline V lookup: CDR1 LNHDA, CDR2 SQIVND (reference sequence). Filled out from reference TRBV19 and TRBJ2-7, the complete variable domain reads DGGITQSPKYLFRKEGQNVTLSCEQNLNHDAMYWYRQDPGQGLRLIYYSQIVNDFQKGDIAEGYSVSREKKESFPLTVTSAQKNPTAFYLCASSYQRSSYEQYFGPGTRLTVT.

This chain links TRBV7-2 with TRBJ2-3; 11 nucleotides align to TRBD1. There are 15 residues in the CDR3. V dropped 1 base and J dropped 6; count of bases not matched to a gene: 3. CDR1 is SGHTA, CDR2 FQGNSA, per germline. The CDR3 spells CASSLDGQGADTQYF. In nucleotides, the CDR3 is TGTGCCAGCAGCTTAGACGGACAGGGGGCGGATACGCAGTATTTT.

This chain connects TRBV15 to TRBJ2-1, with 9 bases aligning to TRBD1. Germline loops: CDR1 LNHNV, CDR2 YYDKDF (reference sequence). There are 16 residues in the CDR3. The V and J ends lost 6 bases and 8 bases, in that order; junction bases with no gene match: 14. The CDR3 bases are TGTGCCACCAGACCCGTCCCACAGGGGGCTAGGGATGAGCAGTTCTTC. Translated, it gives CATRPVPQGARDEQFF. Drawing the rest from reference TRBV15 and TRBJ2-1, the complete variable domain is DAMVIQNPRYQVTQFGKPVTLSCSQTLNHNVMYWYQQKSSQAPKLLFHYYDKDFNNEADTPDNFQSRRPNTSFCFLDIRSPGLGDTAMYLCATRPVPQGARDEQFFGPGTRLTVL.

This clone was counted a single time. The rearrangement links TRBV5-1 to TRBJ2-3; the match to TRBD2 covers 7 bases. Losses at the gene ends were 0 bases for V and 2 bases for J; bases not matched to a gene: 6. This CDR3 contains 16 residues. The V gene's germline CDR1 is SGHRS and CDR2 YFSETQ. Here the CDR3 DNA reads TGCGCCAGCAGCTTGGGGGACTATCTAAACACAGATACGCAGTATTTT. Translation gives CASSLGDYLNTDTQYF.

The chain's CDR3 is CASSLVSGQGASYEQYF. CDR3 bases: TGTGCCAGCAGCTTAGTTAGCGGACAGGGGGCTTCCTACGAGCAGTACTTC. V gene TRBV11-2 combines with J gene TRBJ2-7; TRBD1 matches 11 bases. The CDR3 length is 17 residues. Germline V gene sequence: CDR1 SGHAT, CDR2 FQNNGV. V was pared by 1 base and J by 1 base, with 6 bases of the junction left unmatched.

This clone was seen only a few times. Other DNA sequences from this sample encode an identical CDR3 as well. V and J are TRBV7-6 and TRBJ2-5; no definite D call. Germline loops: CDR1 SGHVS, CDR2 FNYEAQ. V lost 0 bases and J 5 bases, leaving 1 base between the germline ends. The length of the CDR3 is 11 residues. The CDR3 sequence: CASSLAETQYF. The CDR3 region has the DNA TGTGCCAGCAGCTTAGCGGAGACCCAGTACTTC.

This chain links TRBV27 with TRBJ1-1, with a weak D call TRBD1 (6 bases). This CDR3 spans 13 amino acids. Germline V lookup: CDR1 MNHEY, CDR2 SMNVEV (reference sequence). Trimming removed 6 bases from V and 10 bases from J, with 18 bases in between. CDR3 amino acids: CASRLNRAGLAFF. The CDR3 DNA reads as TGTGCCAGCAGGCTTAACAGGGCTGGTTTAGCTTTCTTT.

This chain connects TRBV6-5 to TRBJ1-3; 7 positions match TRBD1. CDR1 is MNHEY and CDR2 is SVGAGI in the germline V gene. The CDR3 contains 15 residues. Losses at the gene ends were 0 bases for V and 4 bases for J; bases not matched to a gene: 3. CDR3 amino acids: CASSYSGGEGNTIYF. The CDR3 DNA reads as TGTGCCAGCAGTTACTCAGGGGGCGAAGGAAACACCATATATTTT.

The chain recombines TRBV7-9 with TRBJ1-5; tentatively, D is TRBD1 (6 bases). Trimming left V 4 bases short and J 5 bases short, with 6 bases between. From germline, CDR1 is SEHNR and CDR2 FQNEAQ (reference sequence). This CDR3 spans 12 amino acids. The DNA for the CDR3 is TGTGCCAGCAGCTCAGGGGATCAGCCCCAGCATTTT. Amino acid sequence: CASSSGDQPQHF.

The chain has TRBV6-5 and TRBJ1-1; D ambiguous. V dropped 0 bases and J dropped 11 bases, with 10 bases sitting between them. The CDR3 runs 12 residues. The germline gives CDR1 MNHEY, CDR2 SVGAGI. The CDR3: CASSYSGVGAFF. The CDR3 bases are TGTGCCAGCAGTTACTCTGGGGTGGGTGCTTTCTTT.

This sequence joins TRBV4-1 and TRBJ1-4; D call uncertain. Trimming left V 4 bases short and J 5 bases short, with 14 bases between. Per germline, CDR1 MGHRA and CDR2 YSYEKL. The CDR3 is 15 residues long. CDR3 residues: CASSPRGLGNEKLFF. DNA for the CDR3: TGCGCCAGCAGCCCCCGCGGGCTGGGGAATGAAAAACTGTTTTTT.